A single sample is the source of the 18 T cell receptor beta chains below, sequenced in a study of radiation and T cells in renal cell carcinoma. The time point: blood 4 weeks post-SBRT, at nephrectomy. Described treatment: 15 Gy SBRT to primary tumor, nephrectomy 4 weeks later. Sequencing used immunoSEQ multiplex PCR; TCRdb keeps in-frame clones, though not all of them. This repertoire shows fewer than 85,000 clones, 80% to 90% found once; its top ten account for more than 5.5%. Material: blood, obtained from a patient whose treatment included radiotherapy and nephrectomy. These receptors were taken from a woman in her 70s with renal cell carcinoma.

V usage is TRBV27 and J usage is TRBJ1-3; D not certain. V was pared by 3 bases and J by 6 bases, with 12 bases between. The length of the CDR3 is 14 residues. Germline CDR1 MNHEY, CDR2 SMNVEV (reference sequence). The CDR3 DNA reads TGTGCCAGCAGTTTGATGGGGAACCCAAACACCATATATTTT. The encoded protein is CASSLMGNPNTIYF.

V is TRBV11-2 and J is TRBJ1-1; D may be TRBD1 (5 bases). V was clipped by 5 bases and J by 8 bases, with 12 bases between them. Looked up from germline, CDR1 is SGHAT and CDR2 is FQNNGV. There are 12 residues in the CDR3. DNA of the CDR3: TGTGCCAGCAGCGCCGACAGAGAAGAAGCTTTCTTT. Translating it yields CASSADREEAFF.

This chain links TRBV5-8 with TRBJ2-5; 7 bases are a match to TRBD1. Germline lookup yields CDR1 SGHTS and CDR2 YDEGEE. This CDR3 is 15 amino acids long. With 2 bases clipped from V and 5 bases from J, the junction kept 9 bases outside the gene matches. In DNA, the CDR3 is TGTGCCAGCAGCTTTGGAGATAGGGGGCGGGAGACCCAGTACTTC. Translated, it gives CASSFGDRGRETQYF. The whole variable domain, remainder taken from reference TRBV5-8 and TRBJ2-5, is EAGVTQSPTHLIKTRGQQATLRCSPISGHTSVYWYQQALGLGLQFLLWYDEGEERNRGNFPPRFSGRQFPNYSSELNVNALELEDSALYLCASSFGDRGRETQYFGPGTRLLVL.

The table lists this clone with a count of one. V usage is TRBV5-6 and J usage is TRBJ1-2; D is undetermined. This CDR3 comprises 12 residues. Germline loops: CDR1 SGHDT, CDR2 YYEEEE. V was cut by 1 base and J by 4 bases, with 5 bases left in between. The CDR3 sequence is CASSLSVYGYTF. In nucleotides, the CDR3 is TGTGCCAGCAGCTTGTCCGTCTATGGCTACACCTTC.

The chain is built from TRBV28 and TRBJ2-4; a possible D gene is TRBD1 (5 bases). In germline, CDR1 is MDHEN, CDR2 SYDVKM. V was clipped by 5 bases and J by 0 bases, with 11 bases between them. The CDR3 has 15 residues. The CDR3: CASSRQSLAKNIQYF. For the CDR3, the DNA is TGTGCCAGCAGTCGACAGAGCCTAGCCAAAAACATTCAGTACTTC. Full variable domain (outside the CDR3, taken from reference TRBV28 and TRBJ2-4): DVKVTQSSRYLVKRTGEKVFLECVQDMDHENMFWYRQDPGLGLRLIYFSYDVKMKEKGDIPEGYSVSREKKERFSLILESASTNQTSMYLCASSRQSLAKNIQYFGAGTRLSVL.

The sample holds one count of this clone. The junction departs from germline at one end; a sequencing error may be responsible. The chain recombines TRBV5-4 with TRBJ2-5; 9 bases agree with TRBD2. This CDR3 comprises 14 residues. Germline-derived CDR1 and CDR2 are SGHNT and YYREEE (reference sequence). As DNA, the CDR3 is TGTGCCAGCAACTTGGGGACTAGCTATGAGACCCAGTACTTC. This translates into CASNLGTSYETQYF.

In nucleotides, the CDR3 is TGTGCCAGCAGCTTGGGGATGTTCGAGACCCAGTACTTC. Translating it yields CASSLGMFETQYF. The chain recombines TRBV5-6 with TRBJ2-5, with D unresolved. This CDR3 is 13 amino acids long. The V and J ends lost 0 bases and 5 bases respectively, with 8 bases between them. Per germline, CDR1 SGHDT and CDR2 YYEEEE.

The CDR3 here is CASSTTSGGTDTQYF. The CDR3 nucleotides read TGCGCCAGCAGCACGACTAGCGGGGGGACAGATACGCAGTATTTT. The chain couples TRBV4-3 to TRBJ2-3, with TRBD2 matching 13 bases. The germline V gene encodes CDR1 LGHNA and CDR2 YSLEER. The V segment lost 5 bases and the J segment 3 bases; nucleotides outside the gene matches: 2. The CDR3 consists of 15 residues.

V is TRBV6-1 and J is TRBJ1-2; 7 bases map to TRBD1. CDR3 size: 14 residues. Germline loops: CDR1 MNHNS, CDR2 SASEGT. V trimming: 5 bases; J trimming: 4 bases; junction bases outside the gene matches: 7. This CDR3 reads CASSINTGVYGYTF. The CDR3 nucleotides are TGTGCCAGCAGTATAAATACAGGGGTCTATGGCTACACCTTC.

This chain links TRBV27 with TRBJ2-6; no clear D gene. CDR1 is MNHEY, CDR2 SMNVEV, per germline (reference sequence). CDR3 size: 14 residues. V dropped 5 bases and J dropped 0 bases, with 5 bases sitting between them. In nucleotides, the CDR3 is TGTGCCAGCAGTCCGATCTCTGGGGCCAACGTCCTGACTTTC. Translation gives CASSPISGANVLTF.

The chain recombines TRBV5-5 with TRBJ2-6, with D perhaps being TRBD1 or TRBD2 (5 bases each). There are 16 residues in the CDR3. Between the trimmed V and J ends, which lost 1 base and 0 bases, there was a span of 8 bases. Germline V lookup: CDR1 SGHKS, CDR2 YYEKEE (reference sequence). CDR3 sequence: CASSLQGPSGANVLTF. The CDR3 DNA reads TGTGCCAGCAGCTTGCAGGGACCCTCTGGGGCCAACGTCCTGACTTTC.

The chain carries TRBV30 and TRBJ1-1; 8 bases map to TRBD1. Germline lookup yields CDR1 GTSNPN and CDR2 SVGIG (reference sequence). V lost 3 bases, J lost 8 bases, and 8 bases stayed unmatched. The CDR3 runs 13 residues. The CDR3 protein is CAWSQLRDREAFF. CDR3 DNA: TGTGCCTGGAGCCAATTAAGGGACAGGGAAGCTTTCTTT.

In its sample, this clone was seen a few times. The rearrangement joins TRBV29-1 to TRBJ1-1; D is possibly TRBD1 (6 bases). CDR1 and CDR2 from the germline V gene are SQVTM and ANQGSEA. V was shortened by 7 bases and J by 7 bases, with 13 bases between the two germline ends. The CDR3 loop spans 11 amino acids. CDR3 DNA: TGCAGCGCCGAAGGGGGGAGTGAAGCTTTCTTT. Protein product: CSAEGGSEAFF.

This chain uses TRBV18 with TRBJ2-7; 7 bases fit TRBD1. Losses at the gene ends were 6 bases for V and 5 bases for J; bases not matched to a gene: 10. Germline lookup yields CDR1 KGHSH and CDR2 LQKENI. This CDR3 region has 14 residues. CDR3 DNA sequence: TGTGCCAGCTCGGAAACAGGGGCAATAAACGAGCAGTACTTC. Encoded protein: CASSETGAINEQYF.

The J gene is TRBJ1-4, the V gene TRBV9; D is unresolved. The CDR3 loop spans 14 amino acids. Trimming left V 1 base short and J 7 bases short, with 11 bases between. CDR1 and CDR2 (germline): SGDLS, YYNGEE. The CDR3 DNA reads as TGTGCCAGCAGCGTAACAGCCCGGGGTGAAAAACTGTTTTTT. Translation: CASSVTARGEKLFF.

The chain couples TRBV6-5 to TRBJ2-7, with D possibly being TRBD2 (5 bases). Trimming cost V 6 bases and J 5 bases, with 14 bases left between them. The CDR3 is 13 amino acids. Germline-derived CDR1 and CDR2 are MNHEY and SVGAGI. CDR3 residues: CASSNTAVDEQYF. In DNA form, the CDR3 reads TGTGCCAGCAGCAATACAGCGGTTGACGAGCAGTACTTC.

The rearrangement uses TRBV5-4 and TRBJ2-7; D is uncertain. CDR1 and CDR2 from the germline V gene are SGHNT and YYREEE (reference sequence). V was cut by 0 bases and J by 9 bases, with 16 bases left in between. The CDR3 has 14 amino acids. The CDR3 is CASSLAGSPRAQYF. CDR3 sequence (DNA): TGTGCCAGCAGCTTGGCCGGTTCCCCAAGGGCGCAGTACTTC. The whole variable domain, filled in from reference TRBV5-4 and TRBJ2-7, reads ETGVTQSPTHLIKTRGQQVTLRCSSQSGHNTVSWYQQALGQGPQFIFQYYREEENGRGNFPPRFSGLQFPNYSSELNVNALELDDSALYLCASSLAGSPRAQYFGPGTRLTVT.

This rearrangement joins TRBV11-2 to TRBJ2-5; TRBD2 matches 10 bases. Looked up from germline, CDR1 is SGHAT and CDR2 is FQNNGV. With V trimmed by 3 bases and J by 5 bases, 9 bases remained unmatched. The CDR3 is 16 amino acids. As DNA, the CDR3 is TGTGCCAGCAGCTTTACAGCGGGGGGGCCGGATGAGACCCAGTACTTC. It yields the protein CASSFTAGGPDETQYF. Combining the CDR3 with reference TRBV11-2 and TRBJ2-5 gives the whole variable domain EAGVAQSPRYKIIEKRQSVAFWCNPISGHATLYWYQQILGQGPKLLIQFQNNGVVDDSQLPKDRFSAERLKGVDSTLKIQPAKLEDSAVYLCASSFTAGGPDETQYFGPGTRLLVL.